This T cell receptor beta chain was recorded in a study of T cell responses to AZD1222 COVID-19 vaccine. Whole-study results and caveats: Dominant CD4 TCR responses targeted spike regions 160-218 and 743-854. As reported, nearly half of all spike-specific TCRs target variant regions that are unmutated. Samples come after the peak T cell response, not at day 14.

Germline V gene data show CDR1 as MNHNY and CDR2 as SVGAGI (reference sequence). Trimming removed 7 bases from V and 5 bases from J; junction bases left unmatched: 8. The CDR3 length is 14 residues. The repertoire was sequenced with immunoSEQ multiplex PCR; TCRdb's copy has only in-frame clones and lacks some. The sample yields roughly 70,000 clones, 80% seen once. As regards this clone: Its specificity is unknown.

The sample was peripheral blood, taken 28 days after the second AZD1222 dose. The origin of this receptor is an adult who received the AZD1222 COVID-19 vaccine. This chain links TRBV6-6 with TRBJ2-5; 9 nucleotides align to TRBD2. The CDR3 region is CASNERGVYETQYF. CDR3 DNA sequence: TGTGCCAGCAACGAGCGGGGGGTCTACGAGACCCAGTACTTC.